A single sample is the source of the 24 T cell receptor beta chains below, sequenced in a study of cytomegalovirus exposure and HLA in healthy donors. Primers for the PCR totalled 60 Vbeta and 13 Jbeta. This table comes from immunoSEQ multiplex PCR, and its TCRdb copy is limited to in-frame clones, with some not included. The table shows 200,000 or so clones, with 82% occurring only once. What was sequenced was PBMCs. The receptors derive from a woman aged 35 to 49 in good health and CMV-seronegative.

V and J are TRBV10-3 and TRBJ2-7; tentatively, D is TRBD1 (8 bases). The CDR3 extends over 14 amino acids. Trimming removed 9 bases from V and 0 bases from J, with 15 bases in between. CDR1 and CDR2 from the germline V gene are ENHRY and SYGVKD. DNA of the CDR3: TGTGCCATAAGGCGGGGGACAGGCTCCTACGAGCAGTACTTC. Translation: CAIRRGTGSYEQYF.

This CDR3 reads CASRVGQPTDTQYF. The CDR3 DNA follows: TGTGCCAGCAGGGTGGGACAGCCCACAGATACGCAGTATTTT. The chain joins TRBV2 to TRBJ2-3, with 7 bases lining up with TRBD1. CDR3 length: 14 residues. Germline trimming cut 6 bases from V and 2 bases from J; bases unmatched to any gene: 5. Looked up from germline, CDR1 is SNHLY and CDR2 is FYNNEI.

The rearrangement joins TRBV6-1 to TRBJ1-2; TRBD1 might be the D (6 bases). This CDR3 spans 13 amino acids. V dropped 5 bases and J dropped 3 bases, with 10 bases sitting between them. Looked up from germline, CDR1 is MNHNS and CDR2 is SASEGT. The CDR3 DNA reads TGTGCCAGCAGTACAGGGCCTCACTATGGCTACACCTTC. Translating it yields CASSTGPHYGYTF.

The rearrangement links TRBV29-1 to TRBJ2-7, with a tentative D call TRBD2 (5 bases). V was clipped by 7 bases and J by 7 bases, with 20 bases between them. The V gene's germline CDR1 is SQVTM and CDR2 ANQGSEA. This CDR3 has 13 amino acids. This CDR3 is CSGGEGPTREQYF. CDR3 nucleotides: TGCAGCGGGGGTGAGGGCCCTACCAGAGAGCAGTACTTC.

The rearrangement links TRBV30 to TRBJ1-2, with TRBD1 matching 7 bases. The CDR3 consists of 14 residues. The V gene's germline CDR1 is GTSNPN and CDR2 SVGIG (reference sequence). With 5 bases clipped from V and 4 bases from J, the junction kept 10 bases outside the gene matches. The CDR3 sequence: CAWGGQRIFYGYTF. CDR3 in DNA: TGTGCCTGGGGGGGACAGAGGATTTTCTATGGCTACACCTTC.

The rearrangement joins TRBV9 to TRBJ1-2; D unclear. V lost 4 bases and J lost 7, with 20 bases in between. The CDR3 contains 15 residues. The germline V gene has CDR1 SGDLS and CDR2 YYNGEE. The CDR3 loop is CASSPDPAGKSGYTF. CDR3 in DNA: TGTGCCAGCAGCCCCGATCCCGCGGGGAAGTCTGGCTACACCTTC.

The gene calls are TRBV5-1 and TRBJ2-3; TRBD2 might be the D (5 bases). Germline V gene sequence: CDR1 SGHRS, CDR2 YFSETQ. V was pared by 2 bases and J by 1 base, with 11 bases between. This CDR3 has 15 amino acids. The CDR3 coding sequence is TGCGCCAGCAGCTTAGCCCAGGAGGGCACAGATACGCAGTATTTT. Residues: CASSLAQEGTDTQYF. Together with reference TRBV5-1 and TRBJ2-3, the CDR3 gives the full variable domain: KAGVTQTPRYLIKTRGQQVTLSCSPISGHRSVSWYQQTPGQGLQFLFEYFSETQRNKGNFPGRFSGRQFSNSRSEMNVSTLELGDSALYLCASSLAQEGTDTQYFGPGTRLTVL.

The chain has TRBV27 and TRBJ1-2; 9 bases match TRBD1. This CDR3 region has 14 residues. Germline V gene sequence: CDR1 MNHEY, CDR2 SMNVEV (reference sequence). V lost 8 bases and J lost 0; bases outside the gene matches: 4. The DNA of the CDR3 is TGTGCCAGCGGGGACAGGGTTTCTAACTATGGCTACACCTTC. Amino acids: CASGDRVSNYGYTF.

The genes are TRBV5-4 and TRBJ1-2, with D hard to call. V lost 5 bases to trimming and J lost 5 bases, with 13 bases between them. Germline assignment: CDR1 SGHNT and CDR2 YYREEE (reference sequence). The CDR3 loop spans 13 amino acids. The CDR3 loop is CASSLGRVYGYTF. The CDR3 coding sequence is TGTGCCAGCAGTCTGGGGAGGGTGTATGGCTACACCTTC.

A note on this clone: The same CDR3 arises from other DNA sequences in this sample as well. J is TRBJ1-5 and V is TRBV18; unclear D gene. Germline CDR1 reads KGHSH; CDR2 reads LQKENI. Trimming took off 3 bases at V and 4 bases at J, with 7 bases between the two ends. The CDR3 has 13 residues. The CDR3 sequence is CASSPGENQPQHF. The CDR3, as DNA: TGTGCCAGCTCACCGGGCGAGAATCAGCCCCAGCATTTT.

This rearrangement joins TRBV19 to TRBJ2-3, with TRBD2 matching 11 bases. The trim removed 5 bases at V and 3 bases at J, leaving 4 bases unmatched. Germline loops: CDR1 LNHDA, CDR2 SQIVND (reference sequence). The CDR3 extends over 15 amino acids. CDR3 in DNA: TGTGCCAGTAGTCCGGGACTAGCGGAAACAGATACGCAGTATTTT. It translates to CASSPGLAETDTQYF. Supplemented by reference TRBV19 and TRBJ2-3, the full variable domain reads DGGITQSPKYLFRKEGQNVTLSCEQNLNHDAMYWYRQDPGQGLRLIYYSQIVNDFQKGDIAEGYSVSREKKESFPLTVTSAQKNPTAFYLCASSPGLAETDTQYFGPGTRLTVL.

The rearrangement uses TRBV2 and TRBJ2-3, with 10 bases aligning to TRBD2. This CDR3 has 16 amino acids. The trim removed 3 bases at V and 4 bases at J, leaving 7 bases unmatched. CDR1 is SNHLY, CDR2 FYNNEI, per germline. The CDR3 reads CASSEEREGGADTQYF. The CDR3 nucleotides are TGTGCCAGCAGTGAGGAGCGGGAGGGCGGGGCAGATACGCAGTATTTT.

The chain carries TRBV19 and TRBJ1-2, with D maybe TRBD1 (6 bases). CDR1 LNHDA and CDR2 SQIVND come from the germline V gene (reference sequence). Trimming pared 7 bases from V and 6 bases from J, leaving 12 bases between. The CDR3 loop spans 12 amino acids. The DNA for the CDR3 is TGTGCCAGTACCAGGGGATGGGATGGCTACACCTTC. Translation gives CASTRGWDGYTF. Full variable domain (outside the CDR3, taken from reference TRBV19 and TRBJ1-2): DGGITQSPKYLFRKEGQNVTLSCEQNLNHDAMYWYRQDPGQGLRLIYYSQIVNDFQKGDIAEGYSVSREKKESFPLTVTSAQKNPTAFYLCASTRGWDGYTFGSGTRLTVV.

The rearrangement joins TRBV4-1 to TRBJ2-5; 7 bases are a match to TRBD1. The end of the DNA fits TRBJ2-7 better, so the J call may be wrong. This CDR3 has 15 amino acids. CDR1 is MGHRA and CDR2 is YSYEKL in the germline V gene. The CDR3 DNA follows: TGCGCCAGCAGCCAAGCAAGCCAGGGGGTCTACGAGCAGTACTTC. Translated: CASSQASQGVYEQYF.

The chain recombines TRBV7-2 with TRBJ2-3; 9 positions match TRBD2. The ends lost 0 bases at V and 0 bases at J; junction bases unmatched: 1. This CDR3 contains 16 residues. Germline-derived CDR1 and CDR2 are SGHTA and FQGNSA. The CDR3, as DNA: TGTGCCAGCAGCTTAGCGCTAGCGGGAAGCACAGATACGCAGTATTTT. This encodes CASSLALAGSTDTQYF.

This sequence joins TRBV7-8 and TRBJ1-1; possible D gene TRBD1, 6 bases. V lost 5 bases and J 3 bases, leaving 10 bases between the germline ends. Germline values: CDR1 SGHVS, CDR2 FQNEAQ. The CDR3 runs 13 residues. CDR3 in amino acids: CASSRGGDTEAFF. In nucleotides, the CDR3 is TGTGCCAGCAGCAGGGGGGGGGACACTGAAGCTTTCTTT.

The chain is built from TRBV4-2 and TRBJ2-5, with 12 bases identical to TRBD2. The germline gives CDR1 LGHNA, CDR2 YNFKEQ. CDR3 size: 16 residues. V shed 2 bases and J 5 bases; nucleotides not matched to a gene: 6. The CDR3 reads CASSQRTSGKGETQYF. The CDR3 DNA reads as TGTGCCAGCAGCCAACGGACTAGCGGGAAGGGCGAGACCCAGTACTTC.

The chain employs TRBV4-2 and TRBJ2-3; the match to TRBD2 covers 11 bases. The CDR3 covers 17 residues. Trimming took 3 bases from V and 3 from J; bases not matched to a gene: 8. Germline CDR1 is LGHNA and CDR2 is YNFKEQ. CDR3 region: CASSQRGTSGGTDTQYF. The DNA for the CDR3 is TGTGCCAGCAGCCAGAGGGGGACTAGCGGTGGGACAGATACGCAGTATTTT.

A single count supports this clone. The gene calls are TRBV30 and TRBJ2-7; a possible D gene is TRBD1 (7 bases). Germline CDR1 reads GTSNPN; CDR2 reads SVGIG (reference sequence). With 0 bases removed from V and 3 bases from J, the gap between germline ends came to 24 bases. The CDR3 is 18 residues long. The chain's CDR3 is CAWSVGRGRTAGYYEQYF. The CDR3 nucleotides read TGTGCCTGGAGTGTAGGCAGGGGGAGAACGGCGGGGTACTACGAGCAGTACTTC.

The rearrangement uses TRBV7-9 and TRBJ2-7; 8 bases line up with TRBD1. V lost 3 bases, J lost 2 bases, and 12 bases stayed unmatched. The CDR3 has 17 amino acids. Germline CDR1 reads SEHNR; CDR2 reads FQNEAQ (reference sequence). CDR3 sequence: CASSFFAGTGETYEQYF. The CDR3, as DNA: TGTGCCAGCAGCTTCTTTGCCGGGACAGGAGAGACCTACGAGCAGTACTTC.

This chain joins TRBV5-4 and TRBJ1-2, with 9 nucleotides matching TRBD1. The J segment lost 4 bases and the V segment lost 4 bases, leaving 8 bases of the junction unmatched. This CDR3 contains 15 residues. Germline values: CDR1 SGHNT, CDR2 YYREEE (reference sequence). The CDR3 here is CASSPRDRDTYGYTF. Here the CDR3 DNA reads TGTGCCAGCAGCCCCCGGGACAGGGACACCTATGGCTACACCTTC.

The sample holds one count of this clone. J is TRBJ2-3 and V is TRBV27, with TRBD2 as a possible D gene (5 bases). Trimming shortened V by 4 bases and J by 2 bases, and 16 bases separated the two germline ends. Per the germline V gene, CDR1 is MNHEY and CDR2 is SMNVEV (reference sequence). This CDR3 comprises 16 residues. The CDR3 protein is CASSSTETTHTDTQYF. The CDR3 nucleotides read TGTGCCAGCAGTTCCACAGAGACTACACACACAGATACGCAGTATTTT.

This chain joins TRBV6-4 and TRBJ2-1; 9 nucleotides align to TRBD1. Germline V gene lookup returns CDR1 MRHNA and CDR2 SNTAGT. V gave up 5 bases and J gave up 7 bases; unmatched junction bases: 6. The CDR3 sequence is 14 residues long. The CDR3 reads CASSIIQGANEQFF. CDR3 DNA: TGTGCCAGCAGTATTATACAGGGGGCAAATGAGCAGTTCTTC.

This sequence joins TRBV2 and TRBJ2-1; a possible D gene is TRBD1 (6 bases). The CDR3 is 13 amino acids. CDR1 and CDR2 from the germline V gene are SNHLY and FYNNEI. V lost 10 bases and J 4 bases, leaving 14 bases between the germline ends. The DNA for the CDR3 is TGTGCCAATGACGAGGGGGATTACAATGAGCAGTTCTTC. Amino acid sequence: CANDEGDYNEQFF. The whole variable domain, filled in from reference TRBV2 and TRBJ2-1, reads EPEVTQTPSHQVTQMGQEVILRCVPISNHLYFYWYRQILGQKVEFLVSFYNNEISEKSEIFDDQFSVERPDGSNFTLKIRSTKLEDSAMYFCANDEGDYNEQFFGPGTRLTVL.